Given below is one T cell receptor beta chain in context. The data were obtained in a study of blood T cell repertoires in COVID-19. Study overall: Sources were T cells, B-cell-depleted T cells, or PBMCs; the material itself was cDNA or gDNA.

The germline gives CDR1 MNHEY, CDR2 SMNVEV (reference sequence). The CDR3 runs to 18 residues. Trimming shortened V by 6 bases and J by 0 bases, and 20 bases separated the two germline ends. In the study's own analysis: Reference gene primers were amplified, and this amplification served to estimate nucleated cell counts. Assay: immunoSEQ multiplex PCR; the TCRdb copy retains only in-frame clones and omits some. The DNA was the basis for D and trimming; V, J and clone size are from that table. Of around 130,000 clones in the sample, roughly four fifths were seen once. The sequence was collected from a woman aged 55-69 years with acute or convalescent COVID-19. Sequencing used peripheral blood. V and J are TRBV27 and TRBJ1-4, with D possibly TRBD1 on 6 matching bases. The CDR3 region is CASSRIQGGAATNEKLFF. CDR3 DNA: TGTGCCAGCAGCCGGATACAGGGAGGGGCAGCAACTAATGAAAAACTGTTTTTT.